This T cell receptor (beta chain) came from a study of T cell repertoires in cytomegalovirus infection. Study-level information: Peptides in the study included HLA-C-restricted and HLA-B-restricted CMV epitopes. TCR beta signatures that were public indicated CMV infection and matching HLA type. Study results and limitations: The ex vivo response was dominated by HLA-C-restricted CMV-specific TCR beta clonotypes. Cumulated frequencies of public TCR beta families served to identify carriers of CMV plus the relevant HLA.

Germline V lookup: CDR1 SNHLY, CDR2 FYNNEI. Trimming at V came to 4 bases and at J to 6 bases, leaving 11 bases not matched to a gene. The CDR3 runs to 16 residues. Using its own MiXCR run on the reads, TCRdb lists one record per CDR3 protein. The profile shows some 700,000 distinct CDR3 sequences, 33% of them singletons. A note on this clonotype: Its antigen is as yet unknown.

The sequenced sample was cultured PBMCs, obtained from culture after CMV antigen stimulation. V usage is TRBV2 and J usage is TRBJ2-3; TRBD2 agrees at 9 bases. The sequence came from a human donor in good health (CMV status not recorded). Some clones in this sample may be carry-over from other donors' samples. The CDR3 sequence: CASSAQDSGGADTQYF. The CDR3 DNA is TGTGCCAGCAGTGCTCAGGATAGCGGGGGAGCGGATACGCAGTATTTT.